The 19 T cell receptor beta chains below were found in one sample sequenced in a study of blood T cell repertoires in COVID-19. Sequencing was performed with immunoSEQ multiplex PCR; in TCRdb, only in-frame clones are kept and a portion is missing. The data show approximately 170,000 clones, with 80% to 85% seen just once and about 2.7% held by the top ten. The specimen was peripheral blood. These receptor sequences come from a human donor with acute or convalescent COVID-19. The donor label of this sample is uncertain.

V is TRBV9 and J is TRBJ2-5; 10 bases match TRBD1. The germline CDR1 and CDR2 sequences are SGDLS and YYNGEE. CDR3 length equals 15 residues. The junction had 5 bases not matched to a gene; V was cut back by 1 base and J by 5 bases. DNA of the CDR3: TGTGCCAGCAGCGTAAGACAGGGGGCCGTGGAGACCCAGTACTTC. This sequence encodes CASSVRQGAVETQYF.

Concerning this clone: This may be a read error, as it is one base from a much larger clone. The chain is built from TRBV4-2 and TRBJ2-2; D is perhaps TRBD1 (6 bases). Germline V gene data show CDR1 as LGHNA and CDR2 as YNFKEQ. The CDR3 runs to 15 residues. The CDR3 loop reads CASSHAGVVTEELFF. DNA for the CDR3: TGTGCCAGCAGCCATGCAGGGGTCGTCACCGAGGAGCTGTTTTTT.

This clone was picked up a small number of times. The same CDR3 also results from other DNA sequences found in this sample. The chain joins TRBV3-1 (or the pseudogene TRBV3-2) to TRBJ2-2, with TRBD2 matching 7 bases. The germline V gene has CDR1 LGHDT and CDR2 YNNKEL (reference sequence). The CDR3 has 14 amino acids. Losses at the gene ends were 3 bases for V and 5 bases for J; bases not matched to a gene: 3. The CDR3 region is CASSHWGGTGELFF. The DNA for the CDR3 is TGTGCCAGCAGCCACTGGGGGGGGACCGGGGAGCTGTTTTTT.

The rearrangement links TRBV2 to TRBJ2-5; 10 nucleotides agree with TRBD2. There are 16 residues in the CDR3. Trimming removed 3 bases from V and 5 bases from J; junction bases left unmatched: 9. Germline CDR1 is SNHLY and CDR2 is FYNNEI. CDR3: CASSERLAGAGETQYF. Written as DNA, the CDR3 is TGTGCCAGCAGTGAGAGGCTAGCGGGGGCCGGGGAGACCCAGTACTTC.

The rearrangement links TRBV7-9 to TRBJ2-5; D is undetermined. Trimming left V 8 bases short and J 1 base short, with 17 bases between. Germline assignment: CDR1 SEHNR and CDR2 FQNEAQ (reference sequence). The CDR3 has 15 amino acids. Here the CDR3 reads CASSNMGPSQETQYF. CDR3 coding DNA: TGTGCCAGCTCGAATATGGGCCCCTCCCAAGAGACCCAGTACTTC.

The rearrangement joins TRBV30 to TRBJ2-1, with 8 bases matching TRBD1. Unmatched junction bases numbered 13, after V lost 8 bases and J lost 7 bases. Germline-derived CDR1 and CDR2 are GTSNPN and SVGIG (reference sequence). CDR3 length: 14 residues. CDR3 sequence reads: CALGRGRGRNEQFF. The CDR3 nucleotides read TGTGCCCTTGGACGGGGCAGGGGGCGTAATGAGCAGTTCTTC.

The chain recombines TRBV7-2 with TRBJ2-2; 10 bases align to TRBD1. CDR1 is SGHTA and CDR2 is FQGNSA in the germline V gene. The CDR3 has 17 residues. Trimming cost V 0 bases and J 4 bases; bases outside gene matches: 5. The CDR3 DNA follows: TGTGCCAGCAGCTTAGCAGGGACAGGGGTCTCCACCGGGGAGCTGTTTTTT. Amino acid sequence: CASSLAGTGVSTGELFF.

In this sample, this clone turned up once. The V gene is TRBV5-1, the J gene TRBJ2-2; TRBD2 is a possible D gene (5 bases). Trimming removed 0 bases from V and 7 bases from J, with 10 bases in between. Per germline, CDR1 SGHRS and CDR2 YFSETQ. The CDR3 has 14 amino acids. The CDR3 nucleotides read TGCGCCAGCAGCTTGGCCGGGGATAACGGGGAGCTGTTTTTT. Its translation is CASSLAGDNGELFF.

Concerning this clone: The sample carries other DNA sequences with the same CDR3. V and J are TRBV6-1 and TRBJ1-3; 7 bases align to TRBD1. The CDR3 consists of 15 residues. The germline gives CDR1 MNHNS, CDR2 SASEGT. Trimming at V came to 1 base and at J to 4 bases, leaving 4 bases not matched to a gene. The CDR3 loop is CASSEGRGRGNTIYF. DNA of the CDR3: TGTGCCAGCAGTGAAGGAAGGGGGCGCGGAAACACCATATATTTT.

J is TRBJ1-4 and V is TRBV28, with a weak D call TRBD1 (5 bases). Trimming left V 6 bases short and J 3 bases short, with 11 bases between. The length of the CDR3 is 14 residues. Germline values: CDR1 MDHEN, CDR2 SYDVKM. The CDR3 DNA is TGTGCCAGCAGAGGAGGGGTAGCTAATGAAAAACTGTTTTTT. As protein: CASRGGVANEKLFF. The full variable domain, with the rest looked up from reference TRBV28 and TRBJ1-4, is DVKVTQSSRYLVKRTGEKVFLECVQDMDHENMFWYRQDPGLGLRLIYFSYDVKMKEKGDIPEGYSVSREKKERFSLILESASTNQTSMYLCASRGGVANEKLFFGSGTQLSVL.

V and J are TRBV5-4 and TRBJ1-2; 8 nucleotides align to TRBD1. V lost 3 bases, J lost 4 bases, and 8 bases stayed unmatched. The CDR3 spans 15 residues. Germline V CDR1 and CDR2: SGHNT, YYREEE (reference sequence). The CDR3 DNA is TGTGCCAGCAGCTACTGGGACAGGACCCTCTATGGCTACACCTTC. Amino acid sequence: CASSYWDRTLYGYTF.

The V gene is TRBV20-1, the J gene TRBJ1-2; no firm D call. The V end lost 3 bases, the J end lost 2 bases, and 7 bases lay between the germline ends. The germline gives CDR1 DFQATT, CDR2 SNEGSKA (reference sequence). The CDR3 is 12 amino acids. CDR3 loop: CSASSANYGYTF. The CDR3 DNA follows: TGCAGTGCTAGTTCAGCGAACTATGGCTACACCTTC.

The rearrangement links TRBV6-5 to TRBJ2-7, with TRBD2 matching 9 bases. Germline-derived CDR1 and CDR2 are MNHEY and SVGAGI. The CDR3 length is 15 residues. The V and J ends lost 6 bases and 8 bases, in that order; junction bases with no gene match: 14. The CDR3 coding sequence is TGTGCCAGCAGAGCCAGCGGGAGGCTTTCTTTGCAGCAGTACTTC. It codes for CASRASGRLSLQQYF.

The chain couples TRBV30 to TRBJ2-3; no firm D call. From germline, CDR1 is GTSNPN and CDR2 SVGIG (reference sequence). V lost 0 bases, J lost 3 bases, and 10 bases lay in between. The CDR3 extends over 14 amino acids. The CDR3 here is CAWSVLVGTDTQYF. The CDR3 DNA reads TGTGCCTGGAGTGTTCTAGTTGGTACAGATACGCAGTATTTT.

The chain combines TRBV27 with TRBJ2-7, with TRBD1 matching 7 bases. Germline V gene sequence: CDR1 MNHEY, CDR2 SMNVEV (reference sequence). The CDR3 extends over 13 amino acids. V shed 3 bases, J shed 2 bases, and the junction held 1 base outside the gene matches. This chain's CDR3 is CASSFQGAYEQYF. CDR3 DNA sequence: TGTGCCAGCAGTTTTCAGGGGGCCTACGAGCAGTACTTC.

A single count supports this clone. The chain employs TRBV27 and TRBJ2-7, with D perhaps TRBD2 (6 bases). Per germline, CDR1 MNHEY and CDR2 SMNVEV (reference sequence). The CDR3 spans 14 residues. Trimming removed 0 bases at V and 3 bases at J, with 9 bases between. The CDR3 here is CASSLSRGGYEQYF. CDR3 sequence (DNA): TGTGCCAGCAGTTTATCGCGGGGCGGCTACGAGCAGTACTTC.

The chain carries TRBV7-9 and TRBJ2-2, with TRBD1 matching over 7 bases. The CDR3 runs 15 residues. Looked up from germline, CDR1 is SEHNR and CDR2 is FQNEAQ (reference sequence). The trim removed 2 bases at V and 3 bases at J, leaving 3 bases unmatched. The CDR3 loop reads CASSLRQGDTGELFF. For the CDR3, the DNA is TGTGCCAGCAGCTTAAGACAGGGAGACACCGGGGAGCTGTTTTTT. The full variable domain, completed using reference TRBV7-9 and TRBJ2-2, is DTGVSQNPRHKITKRGQNVTFRCDPISEHNRLYWYRQTLGQGPEFLTYFQNEAQLEKSRLLSDRFSAERPKGSFSTLEIQRTEQGDSAMYLCASSLRQGDTGELFFGEGSRLTVL.

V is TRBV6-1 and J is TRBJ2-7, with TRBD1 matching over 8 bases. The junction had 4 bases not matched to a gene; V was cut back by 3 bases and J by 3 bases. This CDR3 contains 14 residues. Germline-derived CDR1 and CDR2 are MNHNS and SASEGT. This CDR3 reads CASSDLDRDYEQYF. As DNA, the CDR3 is TGTGCCAGCAGTGATCTGGACAGGGACTACGAGCAGTACTTC.

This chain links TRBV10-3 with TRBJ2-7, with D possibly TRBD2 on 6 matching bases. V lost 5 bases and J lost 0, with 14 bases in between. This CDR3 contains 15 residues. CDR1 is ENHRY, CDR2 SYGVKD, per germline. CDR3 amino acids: CAISRGLASSYEQYF. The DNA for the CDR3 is TGTGCCATCAGTAGAGGGCTAGCGAGCTCCTACGAGCAGTACTTC.